This entry concerns a single T cell receptor (beta chain). This entry belongs to a study of blood T cell repertoires in COVID-19. Across the study: Donors in the United States, Italy and Spain gave samples during acute or convalescent COVID-19. PBMCs, B-cell-depleted T cells, or T cells were the source of the cDNA or gDNA that made up the material.

Authors' data handling: Reference gene primer amplification yielded estimated nucleated cell counts. This table comes from immunoSEQ multiplex PCR, and its TCRdb copy is limited to in-frame clones, with some not included. D and trimming were read from the DNA, whereas the V and J calls and clone size are those reported in that table. The sample has about 140,000 clones, 65% to 90% seen once; the top ten hold roughly 2.9%. The clonotype comes from a man in his forties or fifties with acute or convalescent COVID-19. The sequencing input was peripheral blood.

The CDR3 loop reads CASSIRQGLIYGYTF. Here the CDR3 DNA reads TGTGCCAGCAGCATAAGGCAGGGGTTGATCTATGGCTACACCTTC. V gene TRBV7-9 combines with J gene TRBJ1-2; maybe TRBD1 (6 bases). Germline V gene sequence: CDR1 SEHNR, CDR2 FQNEAQ (reference sequence). Trimming took 5 bases from V and 4 from J, leaving 17 bases between them. The CDR3 length is 15 residues.